A selection of T cell receptor beta chains follows, all from one sample in a study of spatial heterogeneity in lung cancer. One entry per CDR3 protein results from TCRdb running MiXCR on the 5' RACE reads. The data contain about 80,000 distinct CDR3 sequences, under 8.5% of them singletons. The sample here was PBMCs, taken at surgery. These receptors came from a male donor with early-stage non-small cell lung cancer. CDR3s include the opening cysteine and the closing phenylalanine or tryptophan. The D gene is left open where the match is weak. Size is omitted from some rows. Given values are once, few, many or a class for expanded clones.

D	V	size	J	CDR3	DNA
TRBD2	TRBV20-1	few	TRBJ2-1	CSARTSGSSYNEQFF	TGCAGTGCTAGGACTAGCGGGAGTTCGTACAATGAGCAGTTCTTC
.	TRBV28	few	TRBJ1-2	CASSPRRPPYGYTF	TGTGCCAGCAGCCCGAGACGTCCCCCCTATGGCTACACCTTC
.	TRBV27	many	TRBJ1-1	CASSLTHRVGEAFF	TGTGCCAGCAGTTTAACTCACAGGGTGGGGGAAGCTTTCTTT
.	TRBV6-2/TRBV6-3	few	TRBJ1-5	CASMALTESSNQPQHF	TGTGCCAGCATGGCCTTAACGGAGTCTAGCAATCAGCCCCAGCATTTT
TRBD2	TRBV24-1	many	TRBJ2-3	CAVQREASTDTQYF	TGTGCCGTGCAGCGGGAGGCGAGCACAGATACGCAGTATTTT
TRBD2	TRBV4-1	many	TRBJ2-3	CASSQTLAGIHTDTQYF	TGCGCCAGCAGCCAGACACTAGCGGGAATTCATACAGATACGCAGTATTTT
.	TRBV6-2/TRBV6-3	many	TRBJ2-5	CASEQAYQETQYF	TGTGCCAGCGAACAGGCGTACCAAGAGACCCAGTACTTC
TRBD1	TRBV19	few	TRBJ1-5	CASSRRGQGFFQPQHF	TGTGCCAGTAGTAGAAGAGGACAGGGTTTTTTTCAGCCCCAGCATTTT
.	TRBV7-3	many	TRBJ1-4	CASSFSEANEKLFF	TGTGCCAGCAGCTTTTCCGAGGCTAATGAAAAACTGTTTTTT
TRBD1	TRBV6-1	few	TRBJ1-2	CAATGEGNYGYTF	TGTGCCGCTACAGGGGAAGGGAACTATGGCTACACCTTC
.	TRBV5-4	many	TRBJ2-5	CASSLETGFLETQYF	TGTGCCAGCAGCTTGGAGACAGGATTCTTAGAGACCCAGTACTTC
TRBD2	TRBV11-2	.	TRBJ2-5	CASSPFSGRQETQYF	TGTGCCAGCAGCCCTTTTAGCGGGAGGCAAGAGACCCAGTACTTC
TRBD1	TRBV19	many	TRBJ1-1	CASSVKQGLEAFF	TGTGCCAGTAGTGTCAAACAGGGGCTTGAAGCTTTCTTT
TRBD2	TRBV24-1	many	TRBJ2-1	CATSVSGGNEQFF	TGTGCCACCAGTGTGTCGGGGGGGAATGAGCAGTTCTTC
TRBD1	TRBV6-5	.	TRBJ2-3	CATGQASTDTQYF	TGTGCCACCGGACAGGCGAGCACAGATACGCAGTATTTT
TRBD1	TRBV6-5	many	TRBJ1-5	CASSQTGNNQPQHF	TGTGCCAGCAGCCAGACAGGGAACAATCAGCCCCAGCATTTT
TRBD2	TRBV7-6	many	TRBJ2-3	CASSLAPGTSGDTQYF	TGTGCCAGCAGCTTAGCCCCCGGGACTAGCGGAGATACGCAGTATTTT
.	TRBV5-1	few	TRBJ2-1	CASSLSGNPYNEQFF	TGCGCCAGCAGCTTAAGCGGTAATCCCTACAATGAGCAGTTCTTC
TRBD1	TRBV29-1	many	TRBJ2-3	CSVGTGEDTQYF	TGCAGCGTTGGAACAGGGGAAGATACGCAGTATTTT
.	TRBV27	many	TRBJ1-2	CASSLSGAGGYTF	TGTGCCAGCAGTTTGTCGGGAGCAGGTGGCTACACCTTC
TRBD2	TRBV29-1	few	TRBJ2-1	CSAGWRLARNEQFF	TGCAGCGCCGGTTGGAGACTAGCGCGAAATGAGCAGTTCTTC
.	TRBV12-3/TRBV12-4	.	TRBJ2-3	CASSLLGYTQYF	TGTGCCAGCAGTTTACTGGGATATACGCAGTATTTT
.	TRBV7-9	few	TRBJ2-5	CASSPPAVGEETQYF	TGTGCCAGCAGCCCTCCAGCGGTCGGAGAGGAGACCCAGTACTTC
.	TRBV11-2	.	TRBJ2-1	CASSYEAAPNTNEQFF	TGTGCCAGCAGCTATGAAGCGGCCCCTAATACGAATGAGCAGTTCTTC
.	TRBV3-1	few	TRBJ1-5	CASSQDTDLPQHF	TGTGCCAGCAGCCAAGATACCGATCTGCCCCAGCATTTT
TRBD2	TRBV20-1	.	TRBJ2-1	CSAPLAGGPYEQFF	TGCAGTGCTCCCCTAGCGGGAGGGCCTTATGAGCAGTTCTTC
TRBD1	TRBV5-1	.	TRBJ1-1	CASSQGQGFTEAFF	TGCGCCAGCAGCCAAGGACAGGGGTTCACTGAAGCTTTCTTT
.	TRBV29-1	.	TRBJ2-3	CSVGTGGDTQYF	TGCAGCGTCGGAACAGGCGGGGATACGCAGTATTTT
TRBD1	TRBV5-1	many	TRBJ2-1	CASSWTGGASDEQFF	TGCGCCAGCAGCTGGACAGGTGGCGCCAGCGATGAGCAGTTCTTC
.	TRBV7-9	.	TRBJ1-1	CASSPGTRSEAFF	TGTGCCAGCAGCCCGGGGACACGCTCTGAAGCTTTCTTT
.	TRBV7-2	many	TRBJ1-1	CASSLGRPNTEAFF	TGTGCCAGCAGCTTAGGACGGCCGAACACTGAAGCTTTCTTT
.	TRBV2	few	TRBJ2-3	CASSESPDTQYF	TGTGCCAGCAGTGAATCCCCGGATACGCAGTATTTT
.	TRBV27	.	TRBJ2-7	CASSPYATSYEQYF	TGTGCCAGCAGTCCTTATGCAACATCCTACGAGCAGTACTTC
.	TRBV4-3	many	TRBJ1-6	CASSQVGGIYNSPLHF	TGCGCCAGCAGCCAAGTCGGCGGGATCTATAATTCACCCCTCCACTTT
TRBD2	TRBV29-1	many	TRBJ2-3	CSVGTSGLTDTQYF	TGCAGCGTTGGGACTAGCGGGCTGACAGATACGCAGTATTTT
TRBD1	TRBV10-1	.	TRBJ2-3	CASSHRGTPTDTQYF	TGCGCCAGCAGTCACAGGGGGACCCCCACAGATACGCAGTATTTT
.	TRBV20-1	many	TRBJ2-4	CSAILLAGNKAKNIQYF	TGCAGTGCTATATTACTCGCGGGAAATAAAGCCAAAAACATTCAGTACTTC
.	TRBV12-5	few	TRBJ1-5	CASGLSTPGFYNQPQHF	TGTGCTAGTGGTTTGTCAACCCCTGGTTTCTACAATCAGCCCCAGCATTTT
.	TRBV5-6	few	TRBJ2-7	CASNVPPGDEQYF	TGTGCCAGCAACGTTCCCCCAGGAGACGAGCAGTACTTC
.	TRBV10-3	.	TRBJ2-7	CAISPRATPYEQYF	TGTGCCATCAGCCCCCGGGCGACTCCCTACGAGCAGTACTTC
.	TRBV25-1	few	TRBJ2-2	CASSGQANTGELFF	TGTGCCAGCAGTGGACAGGCGAACACCGGGGAGCTGTTTTTT
.	TRBV20-1	.	TRBJ1-4	CSARDTGQYNEKLFF	TGCAGTGCTAGAGATACCGGACAGTATAATGAAAAACTGTTTTTT
.	TRBV19	few	TRBJ1-4	CASSTALVNEKLFF	TGTGCCAGTAGTACAGCTCTCGTTAATGAAAAACTGTTTTTT
.	TRBV5-4	few	TRBJ2-7	CASSWTTGDYEQYF	TGTGCCAGCAGCTGGACTACCGGAGACTACGAGCAGTACTTC
.	TRBV6-5	.	TRBJ2-7	CASSISPAMSYEQYF	TGTGCCAGCAGTATCAGCCCTGCCATGTCCTACGAGCAGTACTTC
.	TRBV20-1	many	TRBJ1-1	CSARGRLNTEAFF	TGCAGTGCTAGAGGTAGACTGAACACTGAAGCTTTCTTT
TRBD1	TRBV19	.	TRBJ1-5	CASAAGGVQPQHF	TGTGCCAGCGCAGCAGGGGGCGTTCAGCCCCAGCATTTT
.	TRBV7-2	many	TRBJ1-5	CASSLGGESNQPQHF	TGTGCCAGCAGCCTAGGTGGGGAATCAAATCAGCCCCAGCATTTT
.	TRBV5-8	few	TRBJ1-5	CASSLGEAGAGQPQHF	TGTGCCAGCAGTTTGGGCGAGGCGGGAGCTGGTCAGCCCCAGCATTTT
.	TRBV2	many	TRBJ1-4	CASSEWGDTEKLFF	TGTGCCAGCAGTGAATGGGGGGACACTGAAAAACTGTTTTTT
TRBD1	TRBV5-4	few	TRBJ2-1	CASSLQDRDYNEQFF	TGTGCCAGCAGCTTGCAGGACAGGGACTACAATGAGCAGTTCTTC
.	TRBV5-1	.	TRBJ2-7	CASSLGLEPYEQYF	TGCGCCAGCAGCTTGGGACTAGAACCATACGAGCAGTACTTC
.	TRBV2	many	TRBJ2-2	CASSEVNRLNTGELFF	TGTGCCAGCAGTGAAGTAAACAGACTAAACACCGGGGAGCTGTTTTTT